This T cell receptor (beta chain) was sequenced during a study of OX40 agonist ivuxolimab in advanced cancers. In the case of this clone: Its antigen is currently unknown.

TCRdb keeps only in-frame clones here, not all; method: immunoSEQ multiplex PCR. The sample includes about 70,000 clones, approximately 80% seen only once; the top ten take approximately 6.3%. Study-wide results and caveats: The antigens recognized by the expanded peripheral T cells, that is their antigen specificity, were not determined.

The CDR3 totals 18 residues. V shed 3 bases and J shed 0 bases, with 17 bases lying between them. Germline-derived CDR1 and CDR2 are MGHRA and YSYEKL. Material: CD4+ or CD8+ T cells sorted from blood, obtained in a trial of the OX40 agonist ivuxolimab. This chain uses TRBV4-1 with TRBJ2-2, with D possibly TRBD2 on 6 matching bases. The TCR originated in an adult with an advanced solid tumor such as melanoma, head and neck, liver or kidney cancer. CDR3: CASSHPGDFFPNTGELFF. CDR3 sequence (DNA): TGCGCCAGCAGCCACCCCGGGGACTTTTTCCCGAACACCGGGGAGCTGTTTTTT.